The clone carrying this T cell receptor (beta chain) was seen only a few times. The antigen is unknown. Clones were sequenced by immunoSEQ multiplex PCR, and TCRdb holds only the in-frame ones, with some missing. Of about 480,000 clones listed, around nine tenths are singletons. Germline V gene lookup returns CDR1 SGHDT and CDR2 YYEEEE. The length of the CDR3 is 15 residues. The ends were cut back, 1 base at V and 8 bases at J, with 13 bases in the middle. The entry originates in a study of Ad26.COV2.S vaccination and SARS-CoV-2 variants. Study details: Recipients of Ad26.COV2.S got it intramuscularly, once or twice 56 days apart.

Treatment defined: around 19 received Ad26.COV2.S at low or high dose, single or two shots; 5 received placebo; per-sample allocation not given. Each sample was drawn 63 days after the first injection (of vaccine or placebo). Recruitment in Boston yielded a donor of adult age, 18-55 years. Study results and limitations: Placebo and vaccine recipients had non-spike TCR breadth that was similar.

The rearrangement joins TRBV5-6 to TRBJ1-6; D gene ambiguous. The TCR comes from a person between 18 and 65 years old who received the Ad26.COV2.S COVID-19 vaccine or a placebo. The material was peripheral blood, obtained in a trial of Ad26.COV2.S vaccine versus placebo. CDR3 coding DNA: TGTGCCAGCAGCTTGATGGTGGTTGGATATTCACCCCTCCACTTT. Translating it yields CASSLMVVGYSPLHF.